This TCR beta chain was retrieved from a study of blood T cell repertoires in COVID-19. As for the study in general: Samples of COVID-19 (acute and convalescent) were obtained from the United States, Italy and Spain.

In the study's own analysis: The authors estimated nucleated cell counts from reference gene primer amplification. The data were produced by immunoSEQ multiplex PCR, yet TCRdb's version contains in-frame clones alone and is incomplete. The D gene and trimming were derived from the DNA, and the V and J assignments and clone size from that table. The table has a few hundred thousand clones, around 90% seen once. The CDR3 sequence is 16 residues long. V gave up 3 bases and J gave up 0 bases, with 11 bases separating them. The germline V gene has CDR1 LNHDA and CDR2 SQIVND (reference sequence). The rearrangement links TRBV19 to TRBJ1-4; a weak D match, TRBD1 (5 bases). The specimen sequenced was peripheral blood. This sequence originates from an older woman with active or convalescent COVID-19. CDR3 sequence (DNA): TGTGCCAGTAGTATGGGTTGGGGCCCAACTAATGAAAAACTGTTTTTT. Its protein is CASSMGWGPTNEKLFF.